The 27 T cell receptor beta chains below come from one sample, sequenced in a study of T cells in Graves' hyperthyroidism and ophthalmopathy. RNA transcripts yielded amplified TCR beta CDR3 regions. First-round RT-PCR of the TCR CDR3 relied on the HTBI primer set. TCRdb reprocessed the multiplex PCR reads with MiXCR, giving one entry per CDR3 protein. The table records a few hundred thousand distinct CDR3 sequences, roughly 19% of them present only once. Specimen: blood. These receptors all come from a man in his fifties with Graves' ophthalmopathy.

This chain links TRBV5-4 with TRBJ2-5, with D hard to call. The CDR3 has 11 amino acids. Germline V gene lookup returns CDR1 SGHNT and CDR2 YYREEE (reference sequence). Trimming cost V 0 bases and J 7 bases, with 4 bases left between them. In DNA form, the CDR3 reads TGTGCCAGCAGCTTGGGTCCGACCCAGTACTTC. Protein product: CASSLGPTQYF.

The CDR3: CASSEQGIRGFF. CDR3 in DNA: TGTGCCAGCAGTGAACAGGGCATCCGGGGTTTCTTT. The chain joins TRBV28 to TRBJ1-1, with D possibly matching TRBD1 (6 bases). The CDR3 runs 12 residues. Trimming cost V 5 bases and J 13 bases, with 17 bases left between them. Germline loops: CDR1 MDHEN, CDR2 SYDVKM.

This rearrangement joins TRBV2 to TRBJ1-4, with D perhaps matching TRBD1 (6 bases). CDR1 is SNHLY, CDR2 FYNNEI, per germline. V was cut by 6 bases and J by 4 bases, with 9 bases left in between. The CDR3 is 13 residues long. The CDR3 loop is CASSRDNNEKLFF. The CDR3 nucleotides are TGTGCCAGCAGCCGGGACAATAATGAAAAACTGTTTTTT.

The chain employs TRBV3-1 and TRBJ1-4; D gene uncertain. Germline loops: CDR1 LGHDT, CDR2 YNNKEL (reference sequence). V shed 7 bases and J shed 4 bases, with 10 bases lying between them. The CDR3 is made up of 13 amino acids. CDR3 protein: CASKEINNEKLFF. CDR3 in DNA: TGTGCCAGCAAAGAGATAAATAATGAAAAACTGTTTTTT. Full variable domain (missing parts from reference TRBV3-1 and TRBJ1-4): DTAVSQTPKYLVTQMGNDKSIKCEQNLGHDTMYWYKQDSKKFLKIMFSYNNKELIINETVPNRFSPKSPDKAHLNLHINSLELGDSAVYFCASKEINNEKLFFGSGTQLSVL.

The J gene is TRBJ2-3, the V gene TRBV11-2, with D perhaps TRBD1 or TRBD2 (6 bases each). Trimming removed 4 bases from V and 4 bases from J, with 15 bases in between. Looked up from germline, CDR1 is SGHAT and CDR2 is FQNNGV. The CDR3 sequence is 15 residues long. The CDR3 region is CASSWVGGQADTQYF. DNA for the CDR3: TGTGCCAGCAGCTGGGTTGGGGGGCAAGCAGATACGCAGTATTTT.

In the case of this clonotype: A much larger clone sits a single nucleotide away, making a read error possible. The V and J genes are TRBV14 and TRBJ2-3; tentative D call: TRBD2 (5 bases). This CDR3 region has 16 residues. From germline, CDR1 is SGHDN and CDR2 FVKESK. CDR3 residues: CASGQDKRELTDTQYF. The CDR3 DNA follows: TGTGCCAGCGGCCAAGACAAGAGGGAGTTAACAGATACGCAGTATTTT.

The chain recombines TRBV12-3 or TRBV12-4 with TRBJ1-5; 7 bases are shared with TRBD1. This CDR3 has 15 residues. Trimming removed 7 bases from V and 3 bases from J; junction bases left unmatched: 9. CDR3 coding DNA: TGTGCCAGCAATCCGACAGGGATCGTCAATCAGCCCCAGCATTTT. It is translated as CASNPTGIVNQPQHF.

This clonotype was found a few times. One end of the junction does not line up with germline, which may come from a read error. V usage is TRBV5-1 and J usage is TRBJ1-5; weak D call: TRBD1 (6 bases). CDR1 and CDR2 (germline): SGHRS, YFSETQ. The CDR3 spans 15 residues. The CDR3 DNA reads TGCGCCGGCAGCACTGACGGACAGACCAATCAGCCCCAGCATTTT. Translation: CAGSTDGQTNQPQHF. The whole variable domain, remainder taken from reference TRBV5-1 and TRBJ1-5, is KAGVTQTPRYLIKTRGQQVTLSCSPISGHRSVSWYQQTPGQGLQFLFEYFSETQRNKGNFPGRFSGRQFSNSRSEMNVSTLELGDSALYLCAGSTDGQTNQPQHFGDGTRLSIL.

In this sample, this clonotype turned up many times. The chain carries TRBV11-2 and TRBJ1-4; 7 positions agree with TRBD1. Germline V gives CDR1 SGHAT, CDR2 FQNNGV. CDR3 length equals 18 residues. V shed 5 bases, J shed 8 bases, and the junction held 20 bases outside the gene matches. DNA for the CDR3: TGTGCCAGCAGCGCCGGACAGTTAGGGGGCGCCCAGTTAGAAAAACTGTTTTTT. As protein: CASSAGQLGGAQLEKLFF.

CDR3 protein: CSASSRYNSPLHF. Written as DNA, the CDR3 is TGCAGTGCAAGTAGCCGTTATAATTCACCCCTCCACTTT. The chain carries TRBV20-1 and TRBJ1-6; D remains ambiguous. The CDR3 sequence is 13 residues long. Germline assignment: CDR1 DFQATT and CDR2 SNEGSKA (reference sequence). Trimming took off 6 bases at V and 4 bases at J, with 10 bases between the two ends.

V gene TRBV9 combines with J gene TRBJ2-3, with D possibly being TRBD1 (6 bases). The CDR3 loop spans 15 amino acids. Deletions cut 4 bases from V and 6 bases from J, with 18 bases between. CDR1 and CDR2 from the germline V gene are SGDLS and YYNGEE. CDR3 nucleotides: TGTGCCAGCAGCAAAGGGGGTCCGTCACGGGATACGCAGTATTTT. Translated: CASSKGGPSRDTQYF.

This clonotype was counted a few times. The V and J genes are TRBV7-9 and TRBJ2-5; TRBD2 matches at 12 bases. The CDR3 has 18 amino acids. J gave up 5 bases and V 5 bases, and 15 bases lay outside the gene matches. Germline-derived CDR1 and CDR2 are SEHNR and FQNEAQ (reference sequence). The DNA of the CDR3 is TGTGCCAGCAGCCCGCGAGCCCCTAGCGGGAGGGCCGGGGAGACCCAGTACTTC. It encodes CASSPRAPSGRAGETQYF.

This clonotype was counted only a few times. J is TRBJ2-5 and V is TRBV11-2; D not certain. The CDR3 spans 15 residues. V was pared by 4 bases and J by 4 bases, with 16 bases between. CDR1 and CDR2 from the germline V gene are SGHAT and FQNNGV. CDR3 bases: TGTGCCAGCAGCTCCTGGGGTAATCCGGCAGAGACCCAGTACTTC. Amino acid sequence: CASSSWGNPAETQYF.

This rearrangement joins TRBV19 to TRBJ1-1; 7 nucleotides agree with TRBD1. The CDR3 extends over 14 amino acids. Trimming removed 8 bases from V and 4 bases from J; junction bases left unmatched: 10. The germline CDR1 and CDR2 sequences are LNHDA and SQIVND (reference sequence). CDR3 coding DNA: TGTGCCAGTGTAATTCACAGGGGTGGCACTGAAGCTTTCTTT. It translates to CASVIHRGGTEAFF. Variable domain in full (rest from reference TRBV19 and TRBJ1-1): DGGITQSPKYLFRKEGQNVTLSCEQNLNHDAMYWYRQDPGQGLRLIYYSQIVNDFQKGDIAEGYSVSREKKESFPLTVTSAQKNPTAFYLCASVIHRGGTEAFFGQGTRLTVV.

V usage is TRBV13 and J usage is TRBJ2-7, with 12 positions matching TRBD1. CDR3 length: 15 residues. In germline, CDR1 is PRHDT, CDR2 FYEKMQ (reference sequence). The J segment lost 5 bases and the V segment lost 3 bases, leaving 5 bases of the junction unmatched. CDR3 sequence (DNA): TGTGCCAGCAGCTTCCGGGACAGGGGGCGCGACGAGCAGTACTTC. Translating gives CASSFRDRGRDEQYF.

This chain connects TRBV6-5 to TRBJ2-5; weak D call: TRBD1 (7 bases). There are 16 residues in the CDR3. Germline lookup yields CDR1 MNHEY and CDR2 SVGAGI. V was clipped by 2 bases and J by 5 bases, with 18 bases between them. The CDR3 DNA reads TGTGCCAGCAGTTACACTACCAGGGGGAGCGGGGAGACCCAGTACTTC. As protein: CASSYTTRGSGETQYF.

The table lists this clonotype with many counts. This sequence joins TRBV24-1 and TRBJ1-1, with D unclear. Deletions cut 7 bases from V and 4 bases from J, with 12 bases between. Germline V gene data show CDR1 as KGHDR and CDR2 as SFDVKD. CDR3 size: 13 residues. The CDR3 nucleotides are TGTGCCACCAGGGGCTGGGTGGGCACTGAAGCTTTCTTT. Amino acid sequence: CATRGWVGTEAFF.

Comment on this clonotype: An end of the junction does not agree with germline; a read error may underlie this. The CDR3, as DNA: TGTGCCGGCAGCGCCGACTTGGGAGGCTACACCTTC. It is translated as CAGSADLGGYTF. The chain links TRBV7-2 to TRBJ1-2; D is ambiguous. The CDR3 has 12 amino acids. CDR1 and CDR2 (germline): SGHTA, FQGNSA.

The gene calls are TRBV7-8 and TRBJ2-2; 14 bases are a match to TRBD2. The CDR3 is 18 amino acids. Per the germline V gene, CDR1 is SGHVS and CDR2 is FQNEAQ. V dropped 6 bases and J dropped 6; count of bases not matched to a gene: 12. As DNA, the CDR3 is TGTGCCAGCAGTCCCCGGGGACTAGCGGGAGCTAGGGCCGGGGAGCTGTTTTTT. This sequence encodes CASSPRGLAGARAGELFF.

This clonotype was counted a few times. This chain links TRBV13 with TRBJ2-7; 13 bases line up with TRBD2. The CDR3 spans 15 residues. CDR1 is PRHDT and CDR2 is FYEKMQ in the germline V gene (reference sequence). V gave up 5 bases and J gave up 5 bases; unmatched junction bases: 6. The CDR3 DNA reads as TGTGCCAGCAGCAGTACTAGCGGGAGGGCGGACGAGCAGTACTTC. As protein: CASSSTSGRADEQYF.

V gene TRBV18 combines with J gene TRBJ1-2; 9 bases match TRBD1. Germline V gene data show CDR1 as KGHSH and CDR2 as LQKENI. This CDR3 comprises 17 residues. The trim removed 3 bases at V and 7 bases at J, leaving 15 bases unmatched. The CDR3 sequence: CASSPGTGTGLSGGYTF. As DNA, the CDR3 is TGTGCCAGCTCACCGGGGACCGGGACAGGGCTCTCGGGTGGCTACACCTTC.

This clonotype was seen at least ten times. This chain connects TRBV11-2 to TRBJ2-5; D unclear. This CDR3 is 12 amino acids long. Germline assignment: CDR1 SGHAT and CDR2 FQNNGV. V was pared by 7 bases and J by 5 bases, with 11 bases between. In DNA form, the CDR3 reads TGTGCCAGCACTACAGAGGTGGAGACCCAGTACTTC. Translated, it gives CASTTEVETQYF.

This clonotype was observed a few times. The chain couples TRBV7-3 to TRBJ2-2; 9 bases align to TRBD2. The CDR3 is 16 residues long. Germline CDR1 SGHTA, CDR2 FQGTGA. V gave up 5 bases and J gave up 4 bases; unmatched junction bases: 8. CDR3 in amino acids: CASSPRAGGFTGELFF. The DNA of the CDR3 is TGTGCCAGCAGCCCCCGTGCGGGAGGGTTCACCGGGGAGCTGTTTTTT. The full variable domain, completed using reference TRBV7-3 and TRBJ2-2, is GAGVSQTPSNKVTEKGKYVELRCDPISGHTALYWYRQSLGQGPEFLIYFQGTGAADDSGLPNDRFFAVRPEGSVSTLKIQRTERGDSAVYLCASSPRAGGFTGELFFGEGSRLTVL.

This clonotype was counted between two and nine times. The CDR3 is CASSTSGGSTNEKLFF. The CDR3 DNA is TGTGCCAGTAGTACCTCAGGGGGCTCAACTAATGAAAAACTGTTTTTT. V gene TRBV19 combines with J gene TRBJ1-4, with 8 bases lining up with TRBD1. The trim removed 4 bases at V and 0 bases at J, leaving 4 bases unmatched. Germline lookup yields CDR1 LNHDA and CDR2 SQIVND (reference sequence). The CDR3 totals 16 residues.

This clonotype was seen only once. A much larger clone lies one base from this, so it may be a read error. The rearrangement uses TRBV11-3 and TRBJ2-7, with D possibly matching TRBD2 (6 bases). V was shortened by 2 bases and J by 2 bases, with 10 bases between the two germline ends. Germline V CDR1 and CDR2: SGHNT, YENEEA. This CDR3 has 14 amino acids. The CDR3 region is CASSLYGGTYEQYF. The CDR3 coding sequence is TGTGCCAGCAGCTTATATGGAGGGACCTACGAGCAGTACTTC.

The gene calls are TRBV6-5 and TRBJ1-1; 7 nucleotides align to TRBD1. V trimming: 2 bases; J trimming: 1 base; junction bases outside the gene matches: 10. Per germline, CDR1 MNHEY and CDR2 SVGAGI. The CDR3 covers 17 residues. This CDR3 reads CASSYPLGQPENTEAFF. The CDR3 nucleotides read TGTGCCAGCAGTTACCCGCTGGGACAGCCCGAGAACACTGAAGCTTTCTTT.

V gene TRBV28 combines with J gene TRBJ2-3; a weak D match, TRBD2 (6 bases). The V gene's germline CDR1 is MDHEN and CDR2 SYDVKM. Trimming pared 5 bases from V and 1 base from J, leaving 10 bases between. There are 14 residues in the CDR3. The CDR3 loop reads CASSGTGGTDTQYF. The DNA for the CDR3 is TGTGCCAGCAGTGGGACTGGGGGCACAGATACGCAGTATTTT.